This entry lists 32 T cell receptor beta chains sequenced from one sample in a study of blood T cell repertoires in COVID-19. Libraries were prepared by immunoSEQ multiplex PCR; TCRdb keeps only in-frame clonotypes and omits some of them. This table holds approximately 270,000 clones, 80% to 90% found once. Input material: PBMCs or T cells enriched from blood (not recorded which). The receptors come from a woman aged 45-59 years who had recovered from COVID-19.

This clone was observed a few times. The rearrangement uses TRBV29-1 and TRBJ1-6, with TRBD1 identical over 7 bases. Germline loops: CDR1 SQVTM, CDR2 ANQGSEA. J lost 8 bases, V lost 7 bases, and 8 bases had no gene match. The CDR3 loop spans 13 amino acids. CDR3 DNA: TGCAGCGCCAGGGACAGATCGGATTCACCCCTCCACTTT. Translating it yields CSARDRSDSPLHF.

J is TRBJ2-1 and V is TRBV28; 7 bases are a match to TRBD2. The ends lost 5 bases at V and 1 base at J; junction bases unmatched: 5. Germline CDR1 and CDR2: MDHEN and SYDVKM. The CDR3 contains 15 residues. The CDR3 DNA sequence: TGTGCCAGCAGTACGCCAGCGGGGTCCTACAATGAGCAGTTCTTC. This encodes CASSTPAGSYNEQFF.

The chain recombines TRBV11-2 with TRBJ2-1; 14 bases align to TRBD2. The CDR3 is 17 residues long. With V trimmed by 4 bases and J by 9 bases, 11 bases remained unmatched. Germline assignment: CDR1 SGHAT and CDR2 FQNNGV. The CDR3 bases are TGTGCCAGCAGCTCAATCAGACTAGCGGGAGGGCCTTTTGAGCAGTTCTTC. Protein: CASSSIRLAGGPFEQFF.

The chain uses TRBV5-1 and TRBJ2-2; 8 positions agree with TRBD1. The CDR3 contains 17 residues. CDR1 and CDR2 (germline): SGHRS, YFSETQ. J was trimmed by 6 bases and V by 1 base; bases with no gene match: 11. The CDR3 loop is CASSLRAGTGKSGELFF. For the CDR3, the DNA is TGCGCCAGCAGCTTGCGTGCCGGGACAGGAAAGTCCGGGGAGCTGTTTTTT.

The chain is built from TRBV28 and TRBJ2-1; 14 positions agree with TRBD2. The CDR3 contains 18 residues. Losses at the gene ends were 2 bases for V and 2 bases for J; bases not matched to a gene: 5. CDR1 and CDR2 (germline): MDHEN, SYDVKM. CDR3 residues: CASSLGLAGGSAYNEQFF. The DNA for the CDR3 is TGTGCCAGCAGTTTAGGACTAGCGGGAGGAAGTGCCTACAATGAGCAGTTCTTC.

This chain links TRBV9 with TRBJ1-5; tentative D call: TRBD1 (6 bases). This CDR3 spans 15 amino acids. V was pared by 2 bases and J by 7 bases, with 16 bases between. Germline V gives CDR1 SGDLS, CDR2 YYNGEE. CDR3 residues: CASSVNRVLSQPQHF. The DNA for the CDR3 is TGTGCCAGCAGCGTTAACAGGGTTTTGTCCCAGCCCCAGCATTTT.

This chain links TRBV3-1 (or the pseudogene TRBV3-2) with TRBJ1-1, with a weak D call TRBD1 (5 bases). Germline assignment: CDR1 LGHDT and CDR2 YNNKEL (reference sequence). The V gene lost 7 bases and the J gene lost 1 base, with 10 bases spanning the gap. This CDR3 comprises 13 residues. The CDR3 here is CASTRGGNTEAFF. CDR3 nucleotide sequence: TGTGCCAGCACCCGCGGGGGGAACACTGAAGCTTTCTTT.

The V gene is TRBV5-1, the J gene TRBJ2-1; the D gene is possibly TRBD1 (5 bases). This CDR3 comprises 15 residues. V was pared by 4 bases and J by 3 bases, with 14 bases between. CDR1 is SGHRS, CDR2 YFSETQ, per germline. CDR3 bases: TGCGCCAGCAGCCCACAGCTAGGGGTCTACAATGAGCAGTTCTTC. It is translated as CASSPQLGVYNEQFF.

CDR3 sequence (DNA): TGTGCCAGCAGCTTGGACAGGGCCAGCTACAATGAGCAGTTCTTC. It codes for CASSLDRASYNEQFF. V usage is TRBV5-4 and J usage is TRBJ2-1; D is perhaps TRBD1 (6 bases). Germline V gene sequence: CDR1 SGHNT, CDR2 YYREEE (reference sequence). This CDR3 comprises 15 residues. V dropped 0 bases and J dropped 3 bases, with 10 bases sitting between them.

This chain connects TRBV10-3 to TRBJ1-6; D is unclear. The CDR3 consists of 17 residues. Per germline, CDR1 ENHRY and CDR2 SYGVKD. V lost 4 bases and J 0 bases, leaving 13 bases between the germline ends. The CDR3 bases are TGTGCCATCAGTGCCTTTACTGGACTCTCCTATAATTCACCCCTCCACTTT. Encoded protein: CAISAFTGLSYNSPLHF.

The chain employs TRBV14 and TRBJ1-2; D is uncertain. The CDR3 has 15 amino acids. Germline V CDR1 and CDR2: SGHDN, FVKESK. The V end lost 4 bases, the J end lost 0 bases, and 12 bases lay between the germline ends. CDR3 loop: CASSLGLFTNYGYTF. CDR3 nucleotide sequence: TGTGCCAGCAGCCTTGGACTGTTTACTAACTATGGCTACACCTTC.

The chain uses TRBV19 and TRBJ2-3; 10 nucleotides match TRBD2. With V trimmed by 5 bases and J by 4 bases, 9 bases remained unmatched. Per germline, CDR1 LNHDA and CDR2 SQIVND (reference sequence). The CDR3 is 16 residues long. CDR3 sequence reads: CASSVQLAGLADTQYF. CDR3 nucleotides: TGTGCCAGTAGTGTACAACTAGCGGGGTTGGCAGATACGCAGTATTTT.

The chain employs TRBV14 and TRBJ1-1; possible D gene TRBD1, 6 bases. The V gene lost 4 bases and the J gene lost 8 bases, with 11 bases spanning the gap. This CDR3 spans 12 amino acids. Germline V lookup: CDR1 SGHDN, CDR2 FVKESK. The CDR3 bases are TGTGCCAGCAGCCGCCTAGGACAGGAAGCTTTCTTT. Protein: CASSRLGQEAFF.

This clone was observed a single time. The chain employs TRBV7-8 and TRBJ1-5; a weak D match, TRBD1 (5 bases). The V end lost 7 bases, the J end lost 1 base, and 14 bases lay between the germline ends. Germline assignment: CDR1 SGHVS and CDR2 FQNEAQ. This CDR3 has 15 amino acids. In DNA form, the CDR3 reads TGTGCCAGCACGGAGCGGGGGGGGAGCAATCAGCCCCAGCATTTT. Translation gives CASTERGGSNQPQHF.

The chain joins TRBV11-2 to TRBJ1-1, with D perhaps matching TRBD1 (5 bases). The CDR3 spans 14 residues. Trimming removed 3 bases at V and 4 bases at J, with 12 bases between. CDR1 is SGHAT, CDR2 FQNNGV, per germline. The CDR3 DNA reads as TGTGCCAGCAGCTTTAGGGGTAGGGGCACTGAAGCTTTCTTT. Protein product: CASSFRGRGTEAFF.

The V and J genes are TRBV28 and TRBJ1-2; 8 bases agree with TRBD1. Germline CDR1 is MDHEN and CDR2 is SYDVKM. The CDR3 spans 14 residues. The J segment lost 6 bases and the V segment lost 6 bases, leaving 9 bases of the junction unmatched. CDR3 sequence (DNA): TGTGCCAGCAGAGCAAACAGGGGGGGAAATGGCTACACCTTC. It is translated as CASRANRGGNGYTF.

The V gene is TRBV24-1, the J gene TRBJ2-5; a possible D gene is TRBD1 (5 bases). Germline-derived CDR1 and CDR2 are KGHDR and SFDVKD. V was cut by 1 base and J by 3 bases, with 14 bases left in between. CDR3 length: 16 amino acids. The CDR3: CATSDFQGTAKETQYF. The CDR3 DNA sequence: TGTGCCACCAGTGATTTTCAGGGAACGGCAAAAGAGACCCAGTACTTC.

The V gene is TRBV10-3, the J gene TRBJ2-1; 10 bases match TRBD2. V lost 10 bases to trimming and J lost 3 bases; unmatched junction nucleotides: 6. Germline CDR1 is ENHRY and CDR2 is SYGVKD. This CDR3 comprises 14 residues. The CDR3: CASSSSGSYNEQFF. The CDR3 region has the DNA TGTGCCAGCTCCTCTAGCGGGAGCTACAATGAGCAGTTCTTC.

This clone has only one observation. The chain is built from TRBV5-1 and TRBJ1-1, with TRBD1 as a possible D gene (5 bases). V lost 0 bases to trimming and J lost 3 bases, with 12 bases between them. The CDR3 is 15 residues long. Germline-derived CDR1 and CDR2 are SGHRS and YFSETQ. In DNA, the CDR3 is TGCGCCAGCAGCTTGGAAGGCAGGGCGTACACTGAAGCTTTCTTT. This encodes CASSLEGRAYTEAFF.

The chain has TRBV27 and TRBJ2-7; no clear D. Trimming left V 8 bases short and J 3 bases short, with 11 bases between. CDR1 MNHEY and CDR2 SMNVEV come from the germline V gene (reference sequence). The CDR3 spans 12 residues. CDR3 loop: CASSNVDYEQYF. The CDR3 DNA follows: TGTGCCAGCTCGAACGTAGACTACGAGCAGTACTTC.

The CDR3 region has the DNA TGTGCCAGCAGTTCCGGGTATAGTGAAAAACTGTTTTTT. Residues: CASSSGYSEKLFF. The chain joins TRBV12-3 or TRBV12-4 to TRBJ1-4; the D is unclear. V was clipped by 4 bases and J by 7 bases, with 10 bases between them. The CDR3 is 13 residues long.

The V gene is TRBV27, the J gene TRBJ1-1, with 7 nucleotides matching TRBD1. Germline CDR1 is MNHEY and CDR2 is SMNVEV (reference sequence). Germline trimming cut 6 bases from V and 1 base from J; bases unmatched to any gene: 8. The CDR3 is made up of 15 amino acids. CDR3 in amino acids: CASSNYRGGNTEAFF. The CDR3, as DNA: TGTGCCAGCAGCAATTACAGGGGAGGGAACACTGAAGCTTTCTTT.

This chain links TRBV28 with TRBJ1-2, with 9 bases fitting TRBD1. The CDR3 contains 13 residues. The germline CDR1 and CDR2 sequences are MDHEN and SYDVKM. V lost 7 bases and J lost 4; bases outside the gene matches: 4. CDR3: CASTTGGSYGYTF. In nucleotides, the CDR3 is TGTGCCAGCACAACAGGGGGCTCCTATGGCTACACCTTC.

The chain is built from TRBV10-1 and TRBJ1-5; D ambiguous. Trimming took off 3 bases at V and 5 bases at J, with 8 bases between the two ends. This CDR3 is built from 13 residues. Germline lookup yields CDR1 WNHNN and CDR2 SYGVQD (reference sequence). This chain's CDR3 is CASSDGVHQPQHF. In DNA, the CDR3 is TGCGCCAGCAGTGACGGGGTCCATCAGCCCCAGCATTTT.

CDR3 bases: TGTGCCAGCATGGAATGGAGGGCAGCGGGCACTGAAGCTTTCTTT. This translates into CASMEWRAAGTEAFF. The chain uses TRBV6-5 and TRBJ1-1, with D hard to call. Germline-derived CDR1 and CDR2 are MNHEY and SVGAGI. Trimming stripped 7 bases from V and 4 bases from J, with 19 bases between. CDR3 size: 15 residues.

V usage is TRBV5-1 and J usage is TRBJ1-2; TRBD1 agrees at 10 bases. The length of the CDR3 is 15 residues. V lost 2 bases and J lost 4; bases outside the gene matches: 5. The germline V gene has CDR1 SGHRS and CDR2 YFSETQ. The CDR3 here is CASSFRDRGGYGYTF. CDR3 DNA sequence: TGCGCCAGCAGCTTCCGGGACAGGGGCGGCTATGGCTACACCTTC.

The rearrangement uses TRBV7-9 and TRBJ2-2, with D uncertain. The CDR3 runs 15 residues. V lost 5 bases and J lost 3, with 13 bases in between. Looked up from germline, CDR1 is SEHNR and CDR2 is FQNEAQ (reference sequence). The CDR3 bases are TGTGCCAGCAGCCTCCCGGAGCGAGACACCGGGGAGCTGTTTTTT. This codes for CASSLPERDTGELFF. Based on the CDR3 plus reference TRBV7-9 and TRBJ2-2, the full variable domain is DTGVSQNPRHKITKRGQNVTFRCDPISEHNRLYWYRQTLGQGPEFLTYFQNEAQLEKSRLLSDRFSAERPKGSFSTLEIQRTEQGDSAMYLCASSLPERDTGELFFGEGSRLTVL.

The V gene is TRBV28, the J gene TRBJ2-1, with 9 bases identical to TRBD2. Losses at the gene ends were 3 bases for V and 0 bases for J; bases not matched to a gene: 6. CDR3 size: 17 residues. From germline, CDR1 is MDHEN and CDR2 SYDVKM. Here the CDR3 reads CASSFFYSGSSYNEQFF. In nucleotides, the CDR3 is TGTGCCAGCAGTTTTTTCTATAGCGGGAGCTCCTACAATGAGCAGTTCTTC.

The table lists this clone with a few counts. The CDR3 coding sequence is TGTGCCAGCAGCTTATTCTTGTCCTATGGCTACACCTTC. Its translation: CASSLFLSYGYTF. This chain links TRBV7-2 with TRBJ1-2; D remains unclear. V was trimmed by 2 bases and J by 4 bases, leaving 8 bases between them. The CDR3 runs to 13 residues. Per germline, CDR1 SGHTA and CDR2 FQGNSA. Together with reference TRBV7-2 and TRBJ1-2, the CDR3 gives the full variable domain: GAGVSQSPSNKVTEKGKDVELRCDPISGHTALYWYRQSLGQGLEFLIYFQGNSAPDKSGLPSDRFSAERTGGSVSTLTIQRTQQEDSAVYLCASSLFLSYGYTFGSGTRLTVV.

This chain uses TRBV27 with TRBJ2-2, with TRBD2 matching 13 bases. The CDR3 has 19 residues. Germline V lookup: CDR1 MNHEY, CDR2 SMNVEV (reference sequence). J was trimmed by 6 bases and V by 3 bases; bases with no gene match: 13. The CDR3 sequence: CASSLLGLAGLTGAGELFF. CDR3 coding DNA: TGTGCCAGCAGTTTGCTGGGACTAGCGGGACTTACGGGCGCCGGGGAGCTGTTTTTT.

V gene TRBV18 combines with J gene TRBJ2-2, with TRBD2 as a possible D gene (5 bases). Trimming left V 1 base short and J 0 bases short, with 12 bases between. Germline CDR1 is KGHSH and CDR2 is LQKENI. The CDR3 has 17 residues. The CDR3 coding sequence is TGTGCCAGCTCACCACAGGTTGGACTGCCGAACACCGGGGAGCTGTTTTTT. Residues: CASSPQVGLPNTGELFF.

V gene TRBV29-1 combines with J gene TRBJ2-7; the match to TRBD1 covers 7 bases. V gave up 6 bases and J gave up 2 bases; unmatched junction bases: 7. Germline CDR1 and CDR2: SQVTM and ANQGSEA. This CDR3 comprises 13 residues. CDR3 nucleotide sequence: TGCAGCGTCGGTAAGGGACAGCCCTACGAGCAGTACTTC. The encoded protein is CSVGKGQPYEQYF.